This T cell receptor (beta chain) was identified in a study of blood T cell repertoires in COVID-19. Study-wide background: Specimens from acute and convalescent COVID-19 originated in the United States, Italy and Spain. PBMCs, B-cell-depleted T cells, or T cells were the source of the cDNA or gDNA that made up the material.

Per the original data handling: Reference gene primer amplification in the assay estimated nucleated cell counts. Clones were read by immunoSEQ multiplex PCR, and TCRdb kept only the in-frame ones, dropping some. V, J and clone size are those of that table, while D and trimming were read from the DNA. This sample has 20,000 to 30,000 clones, with around 90% found just once. The CDR3 contains 18 residues. Germline CDR1 reads SGHTS; CDR2 reads YDEGEE. V trimming: 4 bases; J trimming: 7 bases; junction bases outside the gene matches: 14. Sequences were obtained from peripheral blood. The sequence was collected from a human donor in a cohort sampled during active COVID-19. The rearrangement links TRBV5-8 to TRBJ2-1, with 13 bases fitting TRBD2. CDR3 amino acids: CASSTRTSGRYPRNEQFF. CDR3 DNA sequence: TGTGCCAGCAGCACCCGGACTAGCGGGAGATACCCTAGGAATGAGCAGTTCTTC.